This entry is about one TCR beta chain. Trimming shortened V by 1 base and J by 4 bases, and 4 bases separated the two germline ends. The CDR3 spans 12 residues. Germline V gene data show CDR1 as SEHNR and CDR2 as FQNEAQ (reference sequence). This sample stems from a study of control samples from healthy donors and cancer patients. Using immunoSEQ multiplex PCR, the repertoire was profiled, and TCRdb retains in-frame clones only, with some absent. Of about 120,000 clones in the sample, around 89% are singletons; the top ten hold over 2%. This clonotype originated in a woman aged 70-85 years in good health. Sequenced: blood. The genes are TRBV7-9 and TRBJ1-2; no reliable D call. The CDR3 bases are TGTGCCAGCAGCTTAGGGAGCTATGGCTACACCTTC. It codes for CASSLGSYGYTF. Drawing the rest from reference TRBV7-9 and TRBJ1-2, the complete variable domain is DTGVSQNPRHKITKRGQNVTFRCDPISEHNRLYWYRQTLGQGPEFLTYFQNEAQLEKSRLLSDRFSAERPKGSFSTLEIQRTEQGDSAMYLCASSLGSYGYTFGSGTRLTVV.